This paragraph reports one TCR beta chain. Single viable CD3+CD4+CD8-CD45RO+ cells were sorted as the memory CD4+ T cells. Clones were read by immunoSEQ multiplex PCR, and TCRdb kept only the in-frame ones, dropping some. The profile shows about 100,000 clones, 75% to 90% of them singletons. The sample belongs to a study of memory CD4+ T cells and cytomegalovirus serostatus. This CDR3 contains 16 residues. Germline V gene sequence: CDR1 SGDLS, CDR2 YYNGEE. Trimming cost V 4 bases and J 0 bases, with 13 bases left between them. The clonotype originates from an adult in good health and CMV-seropositive. Sequencing used memory CD4+ T cells from blood. The genes are TRBV9 and TRBJ2-2; D is uncertain. The CDR3 DNA is TGTGCCAGCAGCCCCTCCAGGAATGCGAACACCGGGGAGCTGTTTTTT. It codes for CASSPSRNANTGELFF. Looking up the rest from reference TRBV9 and TRBJ2-2 gives the full variable domain: DSGVTQTPKHLITATGQRVTLRCSPRSGDLSVYWYQQSLDQGLQFLIQYYNGEERAKGNILERFSAQQFPDLHSELNLSSLELGDSALYFCASSPSRNANTGELFFGEGSRLTVL.